This T cell receptor (beta chain) came from a study of T cells expressing NK-cell markers. This CDR3 is built from 13 residues. About this clonotype itself: Its antigen is undetermined.

TCR beta cDNA was made by 5'RACE template switching with UMIs. TCRdb re-analyzed the 5' RACE reads; it lists each CDR3 protein once, without DNA. The sample has some 300,000 distinct CDR3 sequences; the top ten hold around 0.42%. Study-level points and caveats: Leadership of the CD3+CD56-NKG2C+ fraction also belonged to these clonotypes in several donors.

Sequenced input: blood T cells: a sorted CD56 or NKG2C T cell subset, CD4+ or CD8+ T cells, or bulk PBMC T cells (not recorded which). This receptor was obtained from a man between 18 and 29 years old in good health. The chain carries TRBV12-3 or TRBV12-4 and TRBJ2-1. This CDR3 is CASSLAGRNEQFF.